This TCR beta chain was sequenced during a study of shared clonotypes between healthy human individuals. Turning to this clone: The identical CDR3 is also encoded by other nucleotide sequences in the sample.

At the deep level, the assay was run. The method was immunoSEQ multiplex PCR; TCRdb's version includes in-frame clones alone and lacks a portion of them. The sample shows some 680,000 clones, roughly 73% of them seen only once. V was shortened by 8 bases and J by 0 bases, with 10 bases between the two germline ends. The CDR3 sequence is 13 residues long. Germline values: CDR1 SGHAT, CDR2 FQNNGV. The clonotype comes from a woman in her thirties in good health. Source material: memory CD4+ T cells sorted from blood. The subset denotes: CD45RA-negative fraction. This chain joins TRBV11-2 and TRBJ1-1; D unresolved. The CDR3 loop is CASRRGMNTEAFF. For the CDR3, the DNA is TGTGCCAGCCGACGGGGTATGAACACTGAAGCTTTCTTT.